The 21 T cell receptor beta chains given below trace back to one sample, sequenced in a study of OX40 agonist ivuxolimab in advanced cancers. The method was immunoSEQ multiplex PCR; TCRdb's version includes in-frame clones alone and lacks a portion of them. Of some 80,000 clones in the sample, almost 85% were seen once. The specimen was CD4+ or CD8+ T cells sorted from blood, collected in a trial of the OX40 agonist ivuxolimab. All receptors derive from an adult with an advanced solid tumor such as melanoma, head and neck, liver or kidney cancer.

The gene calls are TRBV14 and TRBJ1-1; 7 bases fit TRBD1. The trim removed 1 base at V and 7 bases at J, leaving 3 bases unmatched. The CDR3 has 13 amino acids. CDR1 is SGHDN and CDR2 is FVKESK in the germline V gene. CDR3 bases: TGTGCCAGCAGCCAAGTGCGGGACAGTGAAGCTTTCTTT. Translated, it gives CASSQVRDSEAFF.

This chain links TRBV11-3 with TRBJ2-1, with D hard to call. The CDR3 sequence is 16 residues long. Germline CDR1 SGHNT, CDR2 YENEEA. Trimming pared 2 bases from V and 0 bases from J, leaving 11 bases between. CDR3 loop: CASSLNGRSSYNEQFF. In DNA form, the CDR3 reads TGTGCCAGCAGCTTAAATGGGCGGAGCTCCTACAATGAGCAGTTCTTC.

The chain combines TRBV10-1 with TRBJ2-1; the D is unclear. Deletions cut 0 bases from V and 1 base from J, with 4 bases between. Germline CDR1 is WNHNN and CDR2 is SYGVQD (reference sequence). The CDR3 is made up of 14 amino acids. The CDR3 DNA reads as TGCGCCAGCAGTGAGTCGTATTCCTACAATGAGCAGTTCTTC. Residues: CASSESYSYNEQFF.

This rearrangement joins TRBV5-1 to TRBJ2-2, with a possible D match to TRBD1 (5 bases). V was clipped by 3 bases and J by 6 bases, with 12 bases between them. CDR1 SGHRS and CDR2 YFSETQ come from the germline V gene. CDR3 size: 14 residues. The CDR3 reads CASSSATVPGELFF. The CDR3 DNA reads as TGCGCCAGCAGCTCCGCGACAGTCCCCGGGGAGCTGTTTTTT. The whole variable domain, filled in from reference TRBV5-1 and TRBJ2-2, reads KAGVTQTPRYLIKTRGQQVTLSCSPISGHRSVSWYQQTPGQGLQFLFEYFSETQRNKGNFPGRFSGRQFSNSRSEMNVSTLELGDSALYLCASSSATVPGELFFGEGSRLTVL.

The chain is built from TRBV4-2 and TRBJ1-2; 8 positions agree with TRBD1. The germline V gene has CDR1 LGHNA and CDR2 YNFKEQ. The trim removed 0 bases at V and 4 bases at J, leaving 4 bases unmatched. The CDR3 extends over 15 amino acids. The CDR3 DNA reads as TGTGCCAGCAGCCAAGATTTTGGACAGGGCTATGGCTACACCTTC. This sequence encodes CASSQDFGQGYGYTF.

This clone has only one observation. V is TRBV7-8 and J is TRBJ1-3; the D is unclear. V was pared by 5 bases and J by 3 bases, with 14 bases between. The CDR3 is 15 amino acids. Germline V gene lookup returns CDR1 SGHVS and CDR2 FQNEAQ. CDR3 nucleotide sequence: TGTGCCAGCAGCCCCCGCGGAGGGATTGGAAACACCATATATTTT. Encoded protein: CASSPRGGIGNTIYF.

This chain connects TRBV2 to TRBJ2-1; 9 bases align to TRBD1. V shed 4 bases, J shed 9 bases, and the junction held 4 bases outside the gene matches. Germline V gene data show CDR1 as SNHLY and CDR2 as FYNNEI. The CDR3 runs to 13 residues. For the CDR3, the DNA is TGTGCCAGCAGTGTACAGGGGGCATCTGAGCAGTTCTTC. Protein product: CASSVQGASEQFF.

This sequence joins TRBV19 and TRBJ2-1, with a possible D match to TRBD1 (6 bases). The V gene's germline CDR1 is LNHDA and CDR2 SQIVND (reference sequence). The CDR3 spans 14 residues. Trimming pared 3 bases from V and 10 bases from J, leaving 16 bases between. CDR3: CASSIWDNSAEQFF. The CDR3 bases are TGTGCCAGTAGTATCTGGGACAATTCCGCGGAGCAGTTCTTC.

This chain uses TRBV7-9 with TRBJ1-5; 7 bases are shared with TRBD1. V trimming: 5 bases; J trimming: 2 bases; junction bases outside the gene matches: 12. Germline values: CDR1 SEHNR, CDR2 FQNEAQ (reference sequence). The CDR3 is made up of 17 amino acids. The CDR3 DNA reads TGTGCCAGCAGCCCATTACAGGGGCCGGGGGGCAATCAGCCCCAGCATTTT. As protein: CASSPLQGPGGNQPQHF.

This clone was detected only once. In DNA form, the CDR3 reads TGTGCCAGCAGCCCGGACAGGGGACGAGGAGAGCAGTACTTC. Translated, it gives CASSPDRGRGEQYF. V and J are TRBV27 and TRBJ2-5, with 9 bases that match TRBD1. The V gene end was trimmed by 6 bases and the J gene end by 11 bases; junction bases not matched to a gene: 13. In germline, CDR1 is MNHEY, CDR2 SMNVEV (reference sequence). This CDR3 has 14 residues.

The CDR3 coding sequence is TGTGCCAGCAGCATGACAGGGGACTATGGCTACACCTTC. Residues: CASSMTGDYGYTF. V is TRBV7-9 and J is TRBJ1-2; TRBD1 matches at 8 bases. Germline V gene lookup returns CDR1 SEHNR and CDR2 FQNEAQ (reference sequence). This CDR3 has 13 residues. V shed 5 bases and J 3 bases; nucleotides not matched to a gene: 2.

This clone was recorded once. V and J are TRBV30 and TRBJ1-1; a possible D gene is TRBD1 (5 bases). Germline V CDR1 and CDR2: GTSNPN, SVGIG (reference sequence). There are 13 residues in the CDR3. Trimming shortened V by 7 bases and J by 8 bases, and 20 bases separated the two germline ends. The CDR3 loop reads CASSGGVKEEAFF. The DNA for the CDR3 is TGTGCCTCTAGTGGGGGGGTAAAAGAAGAAGCTTTCTTT.

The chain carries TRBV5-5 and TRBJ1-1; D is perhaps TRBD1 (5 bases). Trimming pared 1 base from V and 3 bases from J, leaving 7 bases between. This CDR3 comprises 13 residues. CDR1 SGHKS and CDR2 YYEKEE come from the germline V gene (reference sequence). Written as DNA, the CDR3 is TGTGCCAGCAGCTTGCGGGGGGACACTGAAGCTTTCTTT. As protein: CASSLRGDTEAFF. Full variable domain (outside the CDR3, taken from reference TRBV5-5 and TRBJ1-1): DAGVTQSPTHLIKTRGQQVTLRCSPISGHKSVSWYQQVLGQGPQFIFQYYEKEERGRGNFPDRFSARQFPNYSSELNVNALLLGDSALYLCASSLRGDTEAFFGQGTRLTVV.

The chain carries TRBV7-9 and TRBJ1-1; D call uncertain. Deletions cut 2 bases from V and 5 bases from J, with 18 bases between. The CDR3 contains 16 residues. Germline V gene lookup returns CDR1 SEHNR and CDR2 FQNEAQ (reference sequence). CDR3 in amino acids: CASSLYSSPDPTEAFF. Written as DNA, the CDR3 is TGTGCCAGCAGCTTATATTCGTCTCCCGATCCGACTGAAGCTTTCTTT.

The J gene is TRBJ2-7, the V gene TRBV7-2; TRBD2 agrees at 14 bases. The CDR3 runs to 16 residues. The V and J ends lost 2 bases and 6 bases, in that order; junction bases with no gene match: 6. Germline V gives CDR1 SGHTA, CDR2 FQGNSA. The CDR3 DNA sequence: TGTGCCAGCAGCTTATCCCCGGGACTAGCGGGAGTCGAGCAGTACTTC. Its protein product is CASSLSPGLAGVEQYF.

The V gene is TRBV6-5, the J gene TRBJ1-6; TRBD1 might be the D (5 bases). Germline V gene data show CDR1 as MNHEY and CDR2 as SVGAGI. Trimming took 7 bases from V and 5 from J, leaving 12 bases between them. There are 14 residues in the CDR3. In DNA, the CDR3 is TGTGCCAGCAAAAGGGGTTCTGATAATTCACCCCTCCACTTT. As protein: CASKRGSDNSPLHF.

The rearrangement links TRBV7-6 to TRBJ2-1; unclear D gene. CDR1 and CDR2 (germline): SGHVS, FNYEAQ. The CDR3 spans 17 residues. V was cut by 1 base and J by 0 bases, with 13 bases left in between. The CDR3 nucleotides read TGTGCCAGCAGCTTAGATTGGTCCGGAAGCTCCTACAATGAGCAGTTCTTC. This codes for CASSLDWSGSSYNEQFF.

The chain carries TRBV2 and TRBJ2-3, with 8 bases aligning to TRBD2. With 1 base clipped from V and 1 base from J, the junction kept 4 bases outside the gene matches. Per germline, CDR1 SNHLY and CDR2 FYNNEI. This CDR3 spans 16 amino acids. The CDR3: CASSEGRSGGTDTQYF. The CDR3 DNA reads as TGTGCCAGCAGTGAAGGGCGTAGCGGGGGCACAGATACGCAGTATTTT.

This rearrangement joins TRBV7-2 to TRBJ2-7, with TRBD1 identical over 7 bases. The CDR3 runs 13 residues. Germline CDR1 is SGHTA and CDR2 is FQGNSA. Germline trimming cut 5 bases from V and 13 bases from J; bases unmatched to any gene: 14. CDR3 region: CASSPNLGGAFYF. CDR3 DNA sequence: TGTGCCAGCAGCCCTAATTTAGGGGGCGCGTTCTACTTC.

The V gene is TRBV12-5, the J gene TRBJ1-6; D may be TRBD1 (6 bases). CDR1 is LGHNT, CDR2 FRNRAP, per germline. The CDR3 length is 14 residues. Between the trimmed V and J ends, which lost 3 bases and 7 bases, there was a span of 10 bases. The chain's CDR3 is CASGFVGGNSPLHF. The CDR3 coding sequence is TGTGCTAGTGGTTTTGTAGGGGGAAATTCACCCCTCCACTTT.

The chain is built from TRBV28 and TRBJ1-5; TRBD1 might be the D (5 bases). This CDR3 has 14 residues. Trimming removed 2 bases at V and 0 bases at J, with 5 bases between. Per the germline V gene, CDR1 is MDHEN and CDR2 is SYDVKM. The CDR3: CASSLRGSNQPQHF. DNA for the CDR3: TGTGCCAGCAGTTTAAGGGGTAGCAATCAGCCCCAGCATTTT.